This T cell receptor beta chain was captured by sequencing in a study of STAT3 mutations in large granular lymphocyte leukemia (dated by TCRdb to about 2019). Regarding the research as a whole: Canonical activating STAT3 mutations were detected in roughly half of the longitudinally sequenced T-LGLL patients. One or more immunosuppressive therapy regimens were given to more than half of T-LGLL patients, and hematologic response was seen in around 40% of the treated patients. Serial deep sequencing of TCRbeta CDR3 and STAT3 was performed in patients with T-cell large granular lymphocyte leukemia to reconstruct clonal hierarchy and dynamics. From an initial cohort of about 220 LGL patients, around 17 representative T-LGLL cases were chosen for longitudinal sequencing of TCRbeta and STAT3. As controls within the study, a couple of patients with natural killer LGL leukemia were also sequenced longitudinally. For each patient, sequencing was performed at an average of around 4 time points, with a range of 2 to 8 samplings.

DNA was extracted from blood mononuclear cells, and the same DNA was used for both TCR and STAT3 sequencing. V and J are truncated by 0 bases and 6 bases respectively, leaving an intervening sequence of 9 bases. Based on the germline V gene, the CDR1 and CDR2 sequences are SGHRS and YFSETQ. The CDR3 contains 13 residues, cysteine and phenylalanine counted. Just the 39-base CDR3 DNA is kept, in frame starting at base 1. Summary of the overall study and its limitations: In about 30% of the 18 patients, TCR clonotype switching occurred after therapy, and every newly emerging clone was STAT3 wild type. Dominant TCR clone burden was found to exceed STAT3 mutant burden in several patients, suggesting that STAT3 mutation arose secondarily within a pre-expanded clone. At least one immunodominant TCRbeta clonotype was identified in every T-LGLL patient, and multiple immunodominant subclonotypes were identified in about half of the T-LGLL patients. Variable intervals between samplings and differing treatment regimens complicated linking therapy response to changes in TCR clonal burden. Because codominant clonotypes persisted in some patients, a small but highly pathogenic clone may have been missed. Because no samples were available when a clone first appeared, clonal expansion had to be inferred from samplings taken at other points.

TCRbeta libraries were sequenced on an Illumina MiSeq, and an average of about 40,773 productive templates per sample was obtained. TCRbeta CDR3 libraries were generated with the immunoSEQ assay using multiplex PCR amplification. The authors' analysis ran thus. Repertoire diversity was calculated as previously defined, and values close to 0 indicated extremely monoclonal samples. Not all clones reach the TCRdb copy of this immuneACCESS table, which keeps in-frame sequences only. Checked studies attribute under half of the gap to unresolved V genes and leave the rest unexplained. D and trimming come from the DNA, and the V and J calls and clone size come from that table. The sample table lists some 5,000 clones, under 55% of them with a count of one. Together, the top ten hold 70% to 85% of the sample. Comments on this clone: The specificity of this receptor is unknown. Qualities for individual bases were not recorded, and no much larger clone is one base off.

The TCR was taken from a man in his sixties with T-cell large granular lymphocyte leukemia. Some clones in this sample may be carry-over from other donors' samples. The age is the age at diagnosis. Sequences were obtained from peripheral blood mononuclear cells. This receptor chain uses TRBV5-1 and TRBJ1-1; the D gene is possibly TRBD1, with 5 bases matching. This receptor carries the CDR3 CASSLEVGPEAFF. The nucleotides read TGCGCCAGCAGCTTGGAGGTGGGACCTGAAGCTTTCTTT.